The present entry profiles one T cell receptor (beta chain) with its context. Authors' methods: Counts of nucleated cells, estimated from reference gene primer amplification, were obtained. TCRdb's table, derived via immunoSEQ multiplex PCR, lists solely in-frame clones and lacks some. From that table come the V and J calls and clone size; the DNA was used to work out D and trimming. The sample yields some 300,000 clones, about 87% seen once. This specimen belongs to a study of blood T cell repertoires in COVID-19. Sequences were obtained from peripheral blood. The sequence was collected from a woman aged 25 to 39 who had recovered from COVID-19.

The DNA of the CDR3 is TGTGCCAGCAGCGTAGGAAGTACAAACACTGAAGCTTTCTTT. Its protein is CASSVGSTNTEAFF. The chain carries TRBV9 and TRBJ1-1; no definite D call. V dropped 0 bases and J dropped 2 bases, with 8 bases sitting between them. This CDR3 is 14 amino acids long. CDR1 SGDLS and CDR2 YYNGEE come from the germline V gene. The full variable domain, rest sourced from reference TRBV9 and TRBJ1-1, is DSGVTQTPKHLITATGQRVTLRCSPRSGDLSVYWYQQSLDQGLQFLIQYYNGEERAKGNILERFSAQQFPDLHSELNLSSLELGDSALYFCASSVGSTNTEAFFGQGTRLTVV.